This TCR beta chain came from a study of blood T cell repertoires in COVID-19. Study in general: Acute-phase and convalescent COVID-19 samples originated in the United States, Italy and Spain.

The CDR3 is made up of 13 amino acids. In germline, CDR1 is ENHRY, CDR2 SYGVKD. The V and J ends lost 6 bases and 4 bases respectively, with 12 bases between them. Produced via immunoSEQ multiplex PCR; TCRdb's table is partial and in-frame only. Of a few hundred thousand clones listed, 88% are singletons. The chain uses TRBV10-3 and TRBJ1-1; D is uncertain. The TCR was taken from a woman aged 25 to 39 with COVID-19, enrolled during active disease. The specimen sequenced was peripheral blood. The CDR3, as DNA: TGTGCCATCAGATCGTTGGAGGGCACTGAAGCTTTCTTT. Translating gives CAIRSLEGTEAFF.